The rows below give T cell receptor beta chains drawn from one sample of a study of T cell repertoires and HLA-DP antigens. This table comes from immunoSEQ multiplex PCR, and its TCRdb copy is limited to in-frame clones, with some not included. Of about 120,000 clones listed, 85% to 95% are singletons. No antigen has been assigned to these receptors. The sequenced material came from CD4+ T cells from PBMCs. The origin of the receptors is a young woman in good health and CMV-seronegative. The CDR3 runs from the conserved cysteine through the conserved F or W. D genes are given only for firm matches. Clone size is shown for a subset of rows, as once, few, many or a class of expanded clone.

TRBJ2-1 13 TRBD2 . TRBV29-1 CSVDSGRANEQFF TGCAGCGTTGATAGCGGGAGGGCCAATGAGCAGTTCTTC
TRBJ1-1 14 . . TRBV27 CASRGKGIPRFAFF TGTGCCAGCAGGGGGAAGGGGATCCCTCGATTCGCTTTCTTT
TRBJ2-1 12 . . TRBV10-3 CAISEYRFGEFF TGTGCCATCAGTGAGTACAGGTTTGGTGAGTTCTTC
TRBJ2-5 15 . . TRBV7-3 CASSPVRGGQETQYF TGTGCCAGCAGCCCCGTAAGGGGGGGCCAAGAGACCCAGTACTTC
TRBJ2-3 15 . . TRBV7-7 CASSLGGARTDTQYF TGTGCTAGCAGCTTAGGCGGGGCCCGCACAGATACGCAGTATTTT
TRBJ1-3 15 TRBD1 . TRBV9 CASSPMTGTGNTIYF TGTGCCAGCAGCCCCATGACAGGGACTGGAAACACCATATATTTT
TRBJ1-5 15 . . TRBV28 CASRQSLGPNQPQHF TGTGCCAGCAGACAGTCTCTGGGCCCCAATCAGCCCCAGCATTTT
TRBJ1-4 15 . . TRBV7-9 CASSLGTSRNEKLFF TGTGCCAGCAGCCTCGGGACCTCAAGGAATGAAAAACTGTTTTTT
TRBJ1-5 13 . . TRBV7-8 CASSLAANQPQHF TGTGCCAGCAGCTTAGCGGCGAATCAGCCCCAGCATTTT
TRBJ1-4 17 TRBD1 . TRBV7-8 CASSLGAGGGSNEKLFF TGTGCCAGCAGCTTAGGGGCAGGGGGCGGATCTAATGAAAAACTGTTTTTT
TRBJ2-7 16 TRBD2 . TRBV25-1 CASSEYGGSYPYEQYF TGTGCCAGCAGTGAATACGGCGGGAGTTACCCCTACGAGCAGTACTTC
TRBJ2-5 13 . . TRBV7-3 CASSLIRQETQYF TGTGCCAGCAGCTTAATCAGACAAGAGACCCAGTACTTC
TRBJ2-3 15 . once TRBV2 CASSGRKGVTDTQYF TGTGCCAGCAGTGGAAGAAAGGGGGTCACAGATACGCAGTATTTT
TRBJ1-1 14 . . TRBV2 CASSEDPRGTEAFF TGTGCCAGCAGTGAGGACCCCAGGGGCACTGAAGCTTTCTTT
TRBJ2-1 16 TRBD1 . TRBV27 CASRLLGTGVYNEQFF TGTGCCAGCAGGTTGCTCGGGACAGGGGTCTACAATGAGCAGTTCTTC
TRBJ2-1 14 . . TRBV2 CASSEWKSYNEQFF TGTGCCAGCAGTGAATGGAAATCCTACAATGAGCAGTTCTTC
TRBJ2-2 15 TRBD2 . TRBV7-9 CASRRLAGATGELFF TGTGCCAGCAGAAGACTAGCGGGAGCCACCGGGGAGCTGTTTTTT
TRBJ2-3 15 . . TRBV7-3 CASSPRSPLTDTQYF TGTGCCAGCAGCCCGCGGTCCCCCCTCACAGATACGCAGTATTTT
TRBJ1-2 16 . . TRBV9 CASSAHGGASNYGYTF TGTGCCAGCAGCGCGCACGGAGGGGCGTCTAACTATGGCTACACCTTC
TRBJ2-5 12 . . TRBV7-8 CASSYGKETQYF TGTGCCAGCAGCTACGGGAAAGAGACCCAGTACTTC
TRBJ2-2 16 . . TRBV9 CASSPRGGADTGELFF TGTGCCAGCAGCCCCCGTGGGGGGGCAGACACCGGGGAGCTGTTTTTT
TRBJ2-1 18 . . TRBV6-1 CASSEALVRETAYNEQFF TGTGCCAGCAGTGAAGCGCTCGTGAGAGAAACTGCCTACAATGAGCAGTTCTTC
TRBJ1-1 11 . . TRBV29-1 CSVKTGLEAFF TGCAGCGTTAAAACAGGGCTTGAAGCTTTCTTT
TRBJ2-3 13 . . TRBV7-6 CASTQGLTDTQYF TGTGCCAGCACGCAGGGATTAACAGATACGCAGTATTTT
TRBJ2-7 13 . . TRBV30 CAWSPDGSYEQYF TGTGCCTGGAGTCCGGACGGTTCCTACGAGCAGTACTTC
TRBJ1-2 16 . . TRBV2 CASSETSRGTNYGYTF TGTGCCAGCAGTGAAACCTCTAGGGGGACTAACTATGGCTACACCTTC
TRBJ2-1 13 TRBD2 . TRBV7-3 CASSWGTSNEQFF TGTGCCAGCAGCTGGGGGACTAGCAATGAGCAGTTCTTC
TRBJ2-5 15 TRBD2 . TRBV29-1 CSVVGTSGTLETQYF TGCAGCGTCGTCGGGACTAGCGGGACCCTAGAGACCCAGTACTTC
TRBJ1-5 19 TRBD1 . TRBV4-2 CASSAGLRGQVYSNQPQHF TGTGCCAGCAGCGCAGGGCTTCGGGGACAGGTCTATAGCAATCAGCCCCAGCATTTT
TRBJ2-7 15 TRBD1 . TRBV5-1 CASSFITTGGDEQYF TGCGCCAGCAGCTTCATCACGACAGGGGGTGACGAGCAGTACTTC
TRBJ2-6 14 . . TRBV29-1 CSVEDRGRANVLTF TGCAGCGTTGAAGATAGGGGGAGGGCCAACGTCCTGACTTTC
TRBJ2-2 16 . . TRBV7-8 CASSQGGRGFTGELFF TGTGCCAGCAGCCAGGGGGGTAGGGGGTTCACCGGGGAGCTGTTTTTT
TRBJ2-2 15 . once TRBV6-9 CASTRRQVTTGELFF TGTGCCAGCACCCGCCGGCAGGTCACCACCGGGGAGCTGTTTTTT
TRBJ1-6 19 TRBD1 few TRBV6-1 CASSGGRQGRPSYNSPLHF TGTGCCAGCAGTGGGGGGAGACAGGGGAGGCCCTCCTATAATTCACCCCTCCACTTT
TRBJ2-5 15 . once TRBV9 CASSVEGQPGETQYF TGTGCCAGCAGCGTAGAGGGGCAGCCGGGGGAGACCCAGTACTTC
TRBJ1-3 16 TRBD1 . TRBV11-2 CASSFPGTASGNTIYF TGTGCCAGCAGCTTTCCTGGGACAGCCTCTGGAAACACCATATATTTT
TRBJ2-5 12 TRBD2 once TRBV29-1 CSVESGRGTQYF TGCAGCGTTGAATCAGGGAGGGGCACCCAGTACTTC
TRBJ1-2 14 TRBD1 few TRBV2 CASAPDRLNYGYTF TGTGCCAGCGCCCCGGACAGGCTTAACTATGGCTACACCTTC
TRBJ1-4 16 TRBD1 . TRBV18 CASSPLMGQLNEKLFF TGTGCCAGCTCACCACTGATGGGACAGCTTAATGAAAAACTGTTTTTT
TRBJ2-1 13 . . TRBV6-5 CASRRSTYNEQFF TGTGCCAGCAGGCGGTCTACCTACAATGAGCAGTTCTTC
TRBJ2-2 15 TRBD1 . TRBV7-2 CASSSRQGRTGELFF TGTGCCAGCAGCTCTCGACAGGGTAGAACCGGGGAGCTGTTTTTT
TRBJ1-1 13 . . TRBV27 CASSYRMNTEAFF TGTGCCAGCAGTTACCGTATGAACACTGAAGCTTTCTTT
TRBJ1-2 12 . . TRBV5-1 CASSLALDGYTF TGCGCCAGCAGCCTAGCGTTGGATGGCTACACCTTC
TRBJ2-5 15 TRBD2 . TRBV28 CASSRGLAGGETQYF TGTGCCAGCAGCCGGGGACTAGCGGGAGGAGAGACCCAGTACTTC
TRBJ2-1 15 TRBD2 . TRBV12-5 CASGLGSGSTNEQFF TGTGCTAGTGGTTTGGGTAGCGGGAGCACCAATGAGCAGTTCTTC
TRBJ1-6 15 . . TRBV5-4 CASSLGQTYNSPLHF TGTGCCAGCAGCTTGGGGCAAACTTATAATTCACCCCTCCACTTT
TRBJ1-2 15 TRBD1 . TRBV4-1 CASSLLTGPNYGYTF TGCGCCAGCAGCCTGTTGACAGGGCCAAACTATGGCTACACCTTC
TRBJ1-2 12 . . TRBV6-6 CASCEGGGGYTF TGTGCCAGCTGCGAGGGAGGCGGAGGCTACACCTTC
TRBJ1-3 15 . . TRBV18 CASSPQGVSGNTIYF TGTGCCAGCTCACCGCAAGGTGTCTCTGGAAACACCATATATTTT
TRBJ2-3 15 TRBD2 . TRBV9 CASSASGRAGDTQYF TGTGCCAGCAGCGCCAGCGGGAGGGCTGGAGATACGCAGTATTTT